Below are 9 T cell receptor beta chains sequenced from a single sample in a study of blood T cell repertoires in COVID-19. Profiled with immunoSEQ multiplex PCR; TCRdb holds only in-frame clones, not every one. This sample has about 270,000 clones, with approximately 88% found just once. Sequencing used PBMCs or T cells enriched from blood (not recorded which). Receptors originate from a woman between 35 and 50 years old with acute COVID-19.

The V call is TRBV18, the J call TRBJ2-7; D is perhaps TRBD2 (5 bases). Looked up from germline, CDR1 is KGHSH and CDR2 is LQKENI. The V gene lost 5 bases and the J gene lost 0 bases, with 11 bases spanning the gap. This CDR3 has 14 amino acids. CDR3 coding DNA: TGTGCCAGCTCAAATACGGGGTTCTCCTACGAGCAGTACGTC. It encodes CASSNTGFSYEQYV.

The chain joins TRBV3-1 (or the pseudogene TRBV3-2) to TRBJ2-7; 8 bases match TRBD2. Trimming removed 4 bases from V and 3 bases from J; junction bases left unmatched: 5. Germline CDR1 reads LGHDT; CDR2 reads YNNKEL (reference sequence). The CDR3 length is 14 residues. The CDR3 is CASSPGGRLYEQYV. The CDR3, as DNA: TGTGCCAGCAGCCCGGGGGGGAGGCTCTACGAGCAGTACGTC.

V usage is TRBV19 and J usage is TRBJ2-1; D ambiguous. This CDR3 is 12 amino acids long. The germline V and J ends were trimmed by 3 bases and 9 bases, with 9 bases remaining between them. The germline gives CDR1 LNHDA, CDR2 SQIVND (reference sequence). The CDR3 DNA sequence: TGTGCCAGTAGTATTGTGTCCGGTGAGCAGTTCTTC. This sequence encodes CASSIVSGEQFF.

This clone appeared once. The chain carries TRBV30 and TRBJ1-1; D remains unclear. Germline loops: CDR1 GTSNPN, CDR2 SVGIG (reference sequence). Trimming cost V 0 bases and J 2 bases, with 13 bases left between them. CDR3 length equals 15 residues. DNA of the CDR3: TGTGCCTGGAGTGTATTAGCAGGAGGTAACACTGAAGCTTTCTTT. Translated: CAWSVLAGGNTEAFF.

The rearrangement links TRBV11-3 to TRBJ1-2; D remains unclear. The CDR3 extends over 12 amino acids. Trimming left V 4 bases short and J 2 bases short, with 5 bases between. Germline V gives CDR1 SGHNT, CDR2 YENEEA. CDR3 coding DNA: TGTGCCAGCAGCTCCCAAAACTATGGCTACACCTTC. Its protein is CASSSQNYGYTF.

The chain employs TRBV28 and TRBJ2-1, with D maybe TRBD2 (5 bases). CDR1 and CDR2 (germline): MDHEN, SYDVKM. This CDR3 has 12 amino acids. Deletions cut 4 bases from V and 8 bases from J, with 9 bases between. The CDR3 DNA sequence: TGTGCCAGCAGTTACGGGATGGATGAGCAGTTCTTC. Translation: CASSYGMDEQFF.

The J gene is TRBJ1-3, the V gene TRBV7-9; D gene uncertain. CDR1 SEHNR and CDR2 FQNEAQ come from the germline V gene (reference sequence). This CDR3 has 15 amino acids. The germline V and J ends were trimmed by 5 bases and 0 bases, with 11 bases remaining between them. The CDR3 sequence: CASSPPRSSGNTIYF. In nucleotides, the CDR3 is TGTGCCAGCAGCCCCCCACGGAGCTCTGGAAACACCATATATTTT. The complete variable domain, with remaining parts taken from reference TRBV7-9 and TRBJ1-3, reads DTGVSQNPRHKITKRGQNVTFRCDPISEHNRLYWYRQTLGQGPEFLTYFQNEAQLEKSRLLSDRFSAERPKGSFSTLEIQRTEQGDSAMYLCASSPPRSSGNTIYFGEGSWLTVV.

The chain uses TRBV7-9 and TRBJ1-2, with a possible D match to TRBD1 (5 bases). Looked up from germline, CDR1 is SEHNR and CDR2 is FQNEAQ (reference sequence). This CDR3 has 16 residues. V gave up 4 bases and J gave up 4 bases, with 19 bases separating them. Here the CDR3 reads CASSSLRGVTLYGYTF. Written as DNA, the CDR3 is TGTGCCAGCAGCTCCCTCCGGGGGGTAACCCTCTATGGCTACACCTTC.

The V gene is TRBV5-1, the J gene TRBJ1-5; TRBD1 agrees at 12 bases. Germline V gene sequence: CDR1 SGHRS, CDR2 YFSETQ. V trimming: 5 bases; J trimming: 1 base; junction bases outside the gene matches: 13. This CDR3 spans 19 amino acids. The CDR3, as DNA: TGCGCCAGCAGACCCGGGACAGGGGGCTGGGGTTTAAGCAATCAGCCCCAGCATTTT. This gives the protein CASRPGTGGWGLSNQPQHF.